This TCR beta chain was captured in a study of cytomegalovirus exposure and HLA in healthy donors. The data were produced by immunoSEQ multiplex PCR, yet TCRdb's version contains in-frame clones alone and is incomplete. The sample yields approximately 200,000 clones, 84% seen once. V dropped 7 bases and J dropped 1 base, with 14 bases sitting between them. This CDR3 contains 15 residues. Germline assignment: CDR1 SGDLS and CDR2 YYNGEE. Sequenced sample: PBMCs. The rearrangement joins TRBV9 to TRBJ1-4; D uncertain. This clonotype originated in a woman aged 25 to 39 in good health and CMV-seropositive. In nucleotides, the CDR3 is TGTGCCAGCGGGCCGCGAGGGCAAACTAATGAAAAACTGTTTTTT. It yields the protein CASGPRGQTNEKLFF.